This record concerns one T cell receptor (beta chain) sequence. Antigen unknown. A second PCR of 7 to 11 cycles used a sample-barcoded 5' primer and a J-beta primer mix. Each CDR3 protein gets one entry after TCRdb re-called the 5' RACE reads with MiXCR. The sample has hundreds of thousands of distinct CDR3 sequences, approximately 25% seen once. The data were obtained in a study of blood T cells in healthy people across ages. General study findings and limits: One million T cells yielded diversity estimates that were considered underestimates.

CDR1 is SGDLS, CDR2 YYNGEE, per germline. This CDR3 has 14 amino acids. The V and J ends lost 3 bases and 2 bases, in that order; junction bases with no gene match: 0. The data were also submitted as part of a second study, on T cells of mothers and their children. That source notes: Addition of sample barcodes and 2-4 random nucleotides occurred through the M1S primer of the second PCR. Each mother gave over 8 million TCR beta CDR3 reads; each child, about 3 million.

The chain is built from TRBV9 and TRBJ2-7; 12 positions match TRBD2. The receptor was derived from a boy between 5 and 17 years old in good health. Sequences were obtained from blood. This CDR3 is CASSGTSGAYEQYF. CDR3 nucleotide sequence: TGTGCCAGCAGCGGGACTAGCGGGGCCTACGAGCAGTACTTC.